This is a list of T cell receptor beta chains from one sample in a study of blood T cell repertoires in COVID-19. Assay used: immunoSEQ multiplex PCR; TCRdb lists only in-frame clones, some missing. The sample yields 110,000 to 150,000 clones, about 90% seen once. Input material: PBMCs or T cells enriched from blood (not recorded which). These receptors all stem from a man aged 55 to 70 who had recovered from COVID-19. The CDR3 runs from the conserved cysteine through the conserved F or W. D genes are given only for firm matches. Some rows mark clone size as missing; the rest say once, few, many or name a class of expanded clone.

>TRBJ2-1|TRBV19|-|-
CASSITKSFYNEQFF
TGTGCCAGTAGTATAACGAAAAGCTTCTACAATGAGCAGTTCTTC
>TRBJ2-6|TRBV18|-|-
CASSRPGVSGANVLTF
TGTGCCAGCTCGCGGCCGGGGGTCTCTGGGGCCAACGTCCTGACTTTC
>TRBJ1-1|TRBV5-5|-|-
CASRGSKTGPEAFF
TGTGCCAGCAGAGGGAGCAAGACAGGTCCTGAAGCTTTCTTT
>TRBJ1-2|TRBV7-9|TRBD1|-
CASSSTRGLSYGYTF
TGTGCCAGCAGCTCAACTAGGGGGCTAAGTTATGGCTACACCTTC
>TRBJ1-6|TRBV19|TRBD1|-
CASSVGQGTLHF
TGTGCCAGTAGTGTGGGACAGGGCACCCTCCACTTT
>TRBJ2-3|TRBV5-1|-|-
CASSLGTNTDTQYF
TGCGCCAGCAGCTTGGGGACTAACACAGATACGCAGTATTTT
>TRBJ1-6|TRBV2|TRBD1|-
CASITSGGSDSPLHF
TGTGCCAGCATCACGTCAGGGGGGTCGGATTCACCCCTCCACTTT
>TRBJ1-1|TRBV13|-|-
CASRLDSMNTEAFF
TGTGCCAGCAGACTGGACAGCATGAACACTGAAGCTTTCTTT
>TRBJ2-7|TRBV4-1|-|once
CASSQGGHSSYEQYF
TGCGCCAGCAGCCAAGGAGGACATAGCTCCTACGAGCAGTACTTC
>TRBJ1-6|TRBV2|-|-
CASSVFRGVGSYNSPLHF
TGTGCCAGCAGTGTTTTCAGGGGCGTAGGATCCTATAATTCACCCCTCCACTTT
>TRBJ2-7|TRBV12-3/TRBV12-4|-|once
CASSPSGGGEQYF
TGTGCCAGCAGTCCCTCCGGGGGAGGCGAGCAGTACTTC
>TRBJ1-5|TRBV10-3|-|-
CAISESQGTQPQHF
TGTGCCATCAGTGAGTCACAGGGTACCCAGCCCCAGCATTTT
>TRBJ2-7|TRBV2|-|-
CAGKTETYEQYF
TGTGCCGGGAAGACAGAAACCTACGAGCAGTACTTC
>TRBJ2-5|TRBV28|-|-
CASSSTGGRETQYF
TGTGCCAGCAGCTCGACTGGAGGAAGGGAGACCCAGTACTTC
>TRBJ2-3|TRBV19|TRBD1|once
CASKGSGGAWDTQYF
TGTGCCAGTAAGGGATCAGGGGGCGCGTGGGATACGCAGTATTTT
>TRBJ2-7|TRBV6-5|-|-
CASSRSRGYEQYF
TGTGCCAGCAGTAGGTCCAGGGGCTACGAGCAGTACTTC
>TRBJ1-6|TRBV28|TRBD1|-
CASSPPGQGPNSPLHF
TGTGCCAGCAGTCCCCCTGGACAGGGGCCCAATTCACCCCTCCACTTT
>TRBJ1-1|TRBV5-1|TRBD1|-
CASSLETGGYTEAFF
TGCGCCAGCAGCTTGGAGACAGGGGGTTATACTGAAGCTTTCTTT
>TRBJ1-3|TRBV29-1|TRBD1|-
CSVELLRGIGNTIYF
TGCAGCGTTGAGCTCCTCAGGGGGATAGGAAACACCATATATTTT
>TRBJ1-5|TRBV19|-|few
CASSKSSFNQPQHF
TGTGCCAGTAGTAAAAGCTCATTCAATCAGCCCCAGCATTTT
>TRBJ1-5|TRBV20-1|-|-
CSAELTLF
TGCAGTGCTGAACTTACTCTTTTT
>TRBJ2-7|TRBV27|-|-
CASSFQAGITFSYEQYF
TGTGCCAGCAGTTTTCAAGCAGGCATAACCTTTTCCTACGAGCAGTACTTC
>TRBJ1-5|TRBV2|-|once
CASSDRYQPQHF
TGTGCCAGCAGTGACAGGTATCAGCCCCAGCATTTT
>TRBJ2-2|TRBV5-1|TRBD1|once
CASSGLYWTGDTGELFF
TGCGCCAGCAGCGGCCTCTACTGGACAGGAGACACCGGGGAGCTGTTTTTT
>TRBJ2-5|TRBV24-1|TRBD1|-
CATEQGASETQYF
TGTGCCACCGAACAGGGGGCTAGCGAGACCCAGTACTTC
>TRBJ2-7|TRBV11-2|TRBD1|-
CASSRDRGQYEQYF
TGTGCCAGCAGTCGGGACAGGGGGCAGTACGAGCAGTACTTC
>TRBJ2-3|TRBV18|TRBD2|-
CASSPRAVAGASTDTQYF
TGTGCCAGCTCACCACGGGCGGTAGCGGGCGCTAGCACAGATACGCAGTATTTT
>TRBJ1-1|TRBV5-8|TRBD1|-
CASSYRQGYTEAFF
TGTGCCAGCAGCTACAGACAGGGGTACACTGAAGCTTTCTTT
>TRBJ1-4|TRBV7-9|-|-
CASSAMGGLGEKLFF
TGTGCCAGCAGCGCCATGGGGGGGCTGGGGGAAAAACTGTTTTTT
>TRBJ2-1|TRBV9|TRBD2|-
CASSEGPPGLAGVDNEQFF
TGTGCCAGCAGCGAAGGTCCCCCGGGACTAGCGGGAGTGGATAATGAGCAGTTCTTC
>TRBJ1-4|TRBV3-1/TRBV3-2|TRBD1|-
CASSQDRGTNEKLFF
TGTGCCAGCAGCCAGGACAGGGGCACTAATGAAAAACTGTTTTTT
>TRBJ2-1|TRBV3-1/TRBV3-2|-|-
CASSQAGTLYNEQFF
TGTGCCAGCAGCCAAGCCGGGACTCTCTACAATGAGCAGTTCTTC
>TRBJ2-7|TRBV5-6|-|-
CASSLRGSVIYEQYF
TGTGCCAGCAGCTTGAGGGGCAGCGTTATCTACGAGCAGTACTTC
>TRBJ2-5|TRBV28|TRBD2|-
CASSGAGLPGTQYF
TGTGCCAGCAGTGGAGCGGGACTCCCCGGGACCCAGTACTTC
>TRBJ2-5|TRBV7-9|TRBD2|-
CASSLAGGGETQYF
TGTGCCAGCAGCTTAGCCGGCGGGGGAGAGACCCAGTACTTC
>TRBJ2-3|TRBV12-3/TRBV12-4|-|-
CASSPGASDTQYF
TGTGCCAGCAGTCCCGGAGCCTCGGATACGCAGTATTTT
>TRBJ1-5|TRBV10-3|-|few
CAITDHSNQPQHF
TGTGCCATTACAGATCATAGCAATCAGCCCCAGCATTTT
>TRBJ1-5|TRBV19|-|-
CASSIGQVHQPQHF
TGTGCCAGTAGTATAGGGCAGGTGCATCAGCCCCAGCATTTT
>TRBJ1-5|TRBV27|TRBD1|-
CASRPGTGGNQPQHF
TGTGCCAGCAGACCCGGGACAGGGGGCAATCAGCCCCAGCATTTT
>TRBJ2-3|TRBV7-3|-|-
CASSLRLNTDTQYF
TGTGCCAGCAGCTTAAGACTGAACACAGATACGCAGTATTTT
>TRBJ2-3|TRBV10-3|-|-
CAISGIELYTDTQYF
TGTGCCATCAGTGGAATTGAACTTTACACAGATACGCAGTATTTT
>TRBJ2-7|TRBV27|-|-
CASSLRRGGSYEQYF
TGTGCCAGCAGTTTAAGGCGGGGCGGGTCCTACGAGCAGTACTTC
>TRBJ2-7|TRBV7-9|-|once
CASRSGSSSYEQYF
TGTGCCAGCAGGTCGGGGTCCAGCTCCTACGAGCAGTACTTC
>TRBJ1-2|TRBV12-3/TRBV12-4|-|-
CASSPVNGYTF
TGTGCCAGCAGTCCGGTCAACGGCTACACCTTC
>TRBJ1-2|TRBV5-1|TRBD1|-
CASSPRTGAGRGYTF
TGCGCCAGCAGCCCCCGGACAGGGGCGGGCCGAGGCTACACCTTC
>TRBJ1-2|TRBV7-8|-|-
CASSPSWGDGYTF
TGTGCCAGCAGCCCAAGTTGGGGAGATGGCTACACCTTC
>TRBJ2-1|TRBV7-9|-|-
CASNSEGGNVQFF
TGTGCCAGCAATTCCGAGGGAGGAAACGTGCAGTTCTTC
>TRBJ2-1|TRBV24-1|TRBD2|-
CATSDPSGGDYNEQFF
TGTGCCACCAGTGACCCGAGCGGGGGAGATTACAATGAGCAGTTCTTC
>TRBJ1-3|TRBV7-8|-|-
CASSLAGAGNTIYF
TGTGCCAGCAGCTTAGCAGGGGCGGGAAACACCATATATTTT
>TRBJ1-4|TRBV5-1|-|once
CASSLAGAGALGGEKLFF
TGCGCCAGCAGCTTGGCCGGCGCAGGGGCGCTTGGCGGTGAAAAACTGTTTTTT
>TRBJ2-1|TRBV9|-|-
CASSAGASSYNEQFF
TGTGCCAGCAGCGCAGGGGCGTCGTCCTACAATGAGCAGTTCTTC
>TRBJ2-3|TRBV27|-|-
CASSFRAQDTQYF
TGTGCCAGCAGTTTCAGGGCCCAAGATACGCAGTATTTT
>TRBJ2-2|TRBV4-2|TRBD2|-
CASGFSGAYTGELFF
TGTGCCAGCGGCTTTAGCGGGGCTTACACCGGGGAGCTGTTTTTT
>TRBJ1-1|TRBV5-1|-|-
CASSLVTGTRAFF
TGCGCCAGCAGCTTGGTTACAGGGACGCGGGCTTTCTTT